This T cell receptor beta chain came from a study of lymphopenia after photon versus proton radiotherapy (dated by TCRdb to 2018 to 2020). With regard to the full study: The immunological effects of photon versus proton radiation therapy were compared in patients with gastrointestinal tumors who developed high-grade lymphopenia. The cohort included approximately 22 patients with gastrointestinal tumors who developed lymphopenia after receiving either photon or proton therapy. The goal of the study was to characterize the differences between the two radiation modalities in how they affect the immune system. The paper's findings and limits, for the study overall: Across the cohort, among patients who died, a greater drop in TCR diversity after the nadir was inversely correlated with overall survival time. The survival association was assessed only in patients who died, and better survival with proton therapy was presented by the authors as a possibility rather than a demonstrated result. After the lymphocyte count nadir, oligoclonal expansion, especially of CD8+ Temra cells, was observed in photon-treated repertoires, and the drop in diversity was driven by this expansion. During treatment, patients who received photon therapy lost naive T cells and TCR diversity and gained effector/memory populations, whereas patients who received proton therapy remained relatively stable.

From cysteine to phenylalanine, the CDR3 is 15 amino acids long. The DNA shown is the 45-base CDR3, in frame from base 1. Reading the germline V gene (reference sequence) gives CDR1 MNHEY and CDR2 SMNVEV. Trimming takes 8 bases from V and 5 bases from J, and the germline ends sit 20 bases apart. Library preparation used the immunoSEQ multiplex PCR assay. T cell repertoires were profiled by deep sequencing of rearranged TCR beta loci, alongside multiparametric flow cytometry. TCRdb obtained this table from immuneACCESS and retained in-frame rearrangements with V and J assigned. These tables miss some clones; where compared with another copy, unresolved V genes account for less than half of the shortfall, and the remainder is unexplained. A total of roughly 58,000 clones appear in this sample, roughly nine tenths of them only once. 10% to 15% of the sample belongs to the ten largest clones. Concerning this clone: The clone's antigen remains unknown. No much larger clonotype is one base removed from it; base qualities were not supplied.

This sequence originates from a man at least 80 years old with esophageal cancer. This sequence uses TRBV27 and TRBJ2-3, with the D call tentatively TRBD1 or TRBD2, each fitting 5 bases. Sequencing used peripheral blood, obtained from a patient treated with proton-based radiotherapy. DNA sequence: TGTGCCAGCCTCTACTCCGGGACCGACGGAGATACGCAGTATTTT. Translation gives CASLYSGTDGDTQYF.